These 22 T cell receptor beta chains were all obtained from the same sample, sequenced in a study of blood T cell repertoires in COVID-19. Profiling relied on immunoSEQ multiplex PCR, and the TCRdb table lists in-frame clones only, not all of them. The sample includes 100,000 or so clones, about 93% seen only once; the top ten take roughly 4%. Sequenced input: peripheral blood. The origin of the receptors is a woman aged 50 to 60 in a cohort sampled during active COVID-19.

The chain couples TRBV19 to TRBJ2-4, with 10 bases fitting TRBD2. Germline V lookup: CDR1 LNHDA, CDR2 SQIVND (reference sequence). The CDR3 runs 18 residues. With V trimmed by 3 bases and J by 4 bases, 12 bases remained unmatched. CDR3 nucleotides: TGTGCCAGTAGTATGGGGGTCGGACTAGCGGTAATAAAAAACATTCAGTACTTC. It codes for CASSMGVGLAVIKNIQYF.

The chain couples TRBV27 to TRBJ1-2; TRBD1 matches at 7 bases. CDR1 MNHEY and CDR2 SMNVEV come from the germline V gene (reference sequence). The CDR3 loop spans 14 amino acids. J gave up 1 base and V 6 bases, and 5 bases lay outside the gene matches. CDR3 in DNA: TGTGCCAGCAGAAGACAGGGAAATAACTATGGCTACACCTTC. It encodes CASRRQGNNYGYTF.

The V call is TRBV5-1, the J call TRBJ2-2, with 10 bases aligning to TRBD1. This CDR3 is 17 amino acids long. With 1 base clipped from V and 5 bases from J, the junction kept 8 bases outside the gene matches. The V gene's germline CDR1 is SGHRS and CDR2 YFSETQ. As DNA, the CDR3 is TGCGCCAGCAGCTTGACCCCTACGGGACAGGGGACCGGGGAGCTGTTTTTT. This translates into CASSLTPTGQGTGELFF. The variable domain in full, with the rest retrieved from reference TRBV5-1 and TRBJ2-2, is KAGVTQTPRYLIKTRGQQVTLSCSPISGHRSVSWYQQTPGQGLQFLFEYFSETQRNKGNFPGRFSGRQFSNSRSEMNVSTLELGDSALYLCASSLTPTGQGTGELFFGEGSRLTVL.

CDR3 DNA: TGTGCCTGGCGGACAGGGGGGAACACCGGGGAGCTGTTTTTT. Amino acids: CAWRTGGNTGELFF. The V and J genes are TRBV30 and TRBJ2-2; 10 nucleotides match TRBD1. The CDR3 is 14 residues long. Germline trimming cut 5 bases from V and 1 base from J; bases unmatched to any gene: 1. Germline V gene sequence: CDR1 GTSNPN, CDR2 SVGIG (reference sequence).

The chain has TRBV3-1 (or the pseudogene TRBV3-2) and TRBJ2-3, with 8 bases that match TRBD2. V dropped 0 bases and J dropped 4; count of bases not matched to a gene: 6. From germline, CDR1 is LGHDT and CDR2 YNNKEL (reference sequence). This CDR3 comprises 16 residues. CDR3 in DNA: TGTGCCAGCAGCCAAGACGTGGCTAGCGGGTCAGATACGCAGTATTTT. Its translation: CASSQDVASGSDTQYF.

There are a few counts of this clone. The CDR3 bases are TGTGCCAGCATTCGGGATCTAACCTATGGCTACACCTTC. Translated: CASIRDLTYGYTF. This sequence joins TRBV2 and TRBJ1-2; D remains ambiguous. The germline CDR1 and CDR2 sequences are SNHLY and FYNNEI. V was clipped by 7 bases and J by 4 bases, with 13 bases between them. The CDR3 runs to 13 residues.

This rearrangement joins TRBV21-1 to TRBJ2-1; the table's D gene call, TRBD2, was not cross checked with the DNA. TRBV21-1 is recorded as a pseudogene. The length of the CDR3 is 12 residues. CDR3 loop: CASLRGFNEQFF. The CDR3 DNA follows: TGTGCCAGCCTCCGAGGTTTCAATGAGCAGTTCTTC.

This clone was counted a single time. The chain carries TRBV3-1 (or the pseudogene TRBV3-2) and TRBJ2-7; maybe TRBD2 (5 bases). The V and J ends lost 2 bases and 2 bases respectively, with 19 bases between them. Germline V gene sequence: CDR1 LGHDT, CDR2 YNNKEL (reference sequence). The CDR3 sequence is 17 residues long. The chain's CDR3 is CASSQMPSGVAPYEQYF. DNA for the CDR3: TGTGCCAGCAGCCAAATGCCTTCCGGGGTGGCCCCCTACGAGCAGTACTTC.

The chain joins TRBV3-1 (or the pseudogene TRBV3-2) to TRBJ2-5; D is possibly TRBD1 (7 bases). The V and J ends lost 6 bases and 2 bases respectively, with 22 bases between them. Germline CDR1 LGHDT, CDR2 YNNKEL (reference sequence). The CDR3 has 17 amino acids. Here the CDR3 reads CASSRRGSHRGQETQYF. Written as DNA, the CDR3 is TGTGCCAGCAGTCGGAGGGGGTCCCACAGGGGACAAGAGACCCAGTACTTC.

The chain is built from TRBV11-2 and TRBJ2-1; TRBD2 aligns across 11 bases. The trim removed 3 bases at V and 6 bases at J, leaving 4 bases unmatched. The CDR3 covers 15 residues. Germline CDR1 is SGHAT and CDR2 is FQNNGV. The DNA for the CDR3 is TGTGCCAGCAGCTTTACTAGCGGGAGACTCAATGAGCAGTTCTTC. It yields the protein CASSFTSGRLNEQFF.

The genes are TRBV7-3 and TRBJ2-1, with D hard to call. CDR3 length: 13 amino acids. With 1 base removed from V and 7 bases from J, the gap between germline ends came to 8 bases. From germline, CDR1 is SGHTA and CDR2 FQGTGA. The CDR3 DNA follows: TGTGCCAGCAGCTTAAGTGGCTTAAATGAGCAGTTCTTC. This codes for CASSLSGLNEQFF.

The chain uses TRBV24-1 and TRBJ1-4; no firm D call. V was cut by 1 base and J by 11 bases, with 22 bases left in between. The CDR3 totals 17 residues. Germline loops: CDR1 KGHDR, CDR2 SFDVKD. The CDR3 DNA reads TGTGCCACCAGTGATTTCCTGCCCCGGACTCGCTGGCTCAAACTGTTTTTT. Its protein product is CATSDFLPRTRWLKLFF.

The gene calls are TRBV4-2 and TRBJ2-5, with 13 bases matching TRBD2. Germline CDR1 LGHNA, CDR2 YNFKEQ. The CDR3 contains 19 residues. V shed 0 bases, J shed 1 base, and the junction held 8 bases outside the gene matches. CDR3 bases: TGTGCCAGCAGCCAAGAGGGGTTGGGGACTAGCGGGGTCCAAGAGACCCAGTACTTC. This gives the protein CASSQEGLGTSGVQETQYF.

This clone came up once. The chain employs TRBV5-1 and TRBJ2-2; D is perhaps TRBD1 (6 bases). V lost 2 bases and J 5 bases, leaving 10 bases between the germline ends. CDR1 SGHRS and CDR2 YFSETQ come from the germline V gene. The CDR3 runs 14 residues. CDR3 sequence: CASSFRGETGELFF. CDR3 nucleotides: TGCGCCAGCAGCTTCAGGGGAGAGACCGGGGAGCTGTTTTTT.

V usage is TRBV5-1 and J usage is TRBJ2-5; possibly TRBD1 for D (5 bases). This CDR3 is 15 amino acids long. Deletions cut 0 bases from V and 2 bases from J, with 11 bases between. Per germline, CDR1 SGHRS and CDR2 YFSETQ. CDR3 protein: CASSLAPGMQETQYF. The CDR3 bases are TGCGCCAGCAGCTTGGCCCCAGGGATGCAAGAGACCCAGTACTTC.

CDR3 loop: CASSFEQQNIQYF. CDR3 nucleotide sequence: TGTGCCAGCAGCTTCGAACAGCAAAACATTCAGTACTTC. The V gene is TRBV11-2, the J gene TRBJ2-4; D uncertain. CDR1 and CDR2 from the germline V gene are SGHAT and FQNNGV. Trimming removed 3 bases at V and 5 bases at J, with 8 bases between. This CDR3 is 13 amino acids long.

The rearrangement links TRBV19 to TRBJ2-6; maybe TRBD2 (5 bases). Germline values: CDR1 LNHDA, CDR2 SQIVND (reference sequence). The CDR3 loop spans 14 amino acids. V lost 10 bases, J lost 4 bases, and 14 bases lay in between. The CDR3 bases are TGTGCCACCGCCGGGAATGGGGGGGCCAACGTCCTGACTTTC. It specifies CATAGNGGANVLTF.

The gene calls are TRBV27 and TRBJ2-1; 9 bases are shared with TRBD1. Per germline, CDR1 MNHEY and CDR2 SMNVEV (reference sequence). The CDR3 contains 14 residues. Trimming took 5 bases from V and 5 from J; bases not matched to a gene: 4. The CDR3 is CASSRQGVNNEQFF. CDR3 bases: TGTGCCAGCAGTCGACAGGGGGTAAACAATGAGCAGTTCTTC.

The chain's CDR3 is CASSAGTSGGFSPNTDTQYF. As DNA, the CDR3 is TGTGCCAGCAGCGCCGGGACTAGCGGGGGGTTTTCACCAAACACAGATACGCAGTATTTT. V gene TRBV9 combines with J gene TRBJ2-3, with TRBD2 matching 15 bases. Germline loops: CDR1 SGDLS, CDR2 YYNGEE. The V segment lost 3 bases and the J segment 2 bases; nucleotides outside the gene matches: 13. This CDR3 comprises 20 residues.

The chain carries TRBV5-5 and TRBJ2-1, with 12 nucleotides matching TRBD2. The CDR3 has 16 amino acids. The germline gives CDR1 SGHKS, CDR2 YYEKEE (reference sequence). Germline trimming cut 0 bases from V and 8 bases from J; bases unmatched to any gene: 6. The CDR3 spells CASSLVWASGRDEQFF. CDR3 DNA: TGTGCCAGCAGCTTGGTCTGGGCTAGCGGGAGGGATGAGCAGTTCTTC.

The V and J genes are TRBV27 and TRBJ2-1; maybe TRBD2 (6 bases). Between the trimmed V and J ends, which lost 2 bases and 9 bases, there was a span of 8 bases. Per germline, CDR1 MNHEY and CDR2 SMNVEV (reference sequence). The CDR3 consists of 12 residues. CDR3 in amino acids: CASSLLGLEQFF. CDR3 bases: TGTGCCAGCAGTTTACTGGGACTTGAGCAGTTCTTC.

The V gene is TRBV11-2, the J gene TRBJ1-6, with TRBD1 matching over 8 bases. The CDR3 consists of 17 residues. The germline CDR1 and CDR2 sequences are SGHAT and FQNNGV. V lost 0 bases to trimming and J lost 1 base; unmatched junction nucleotides: 2. The CDR3 loop reads CASSLDRGQSYNSPLHF. The DNA of the CDR3 is TGTGCCAGCAGCTTAGACAGGGGGCAATCCTATAATTCACCCCTCCACTTT.